The 29 T cell receptor beta chains in this list originate from one sample, sequenced in a study of T cell repertoires in ileal Crohn's disease. The repertoire was sequenced with immunoSEQ multiplex PCR; TCRdb's copy has only in-frame clones and lacks some. The sample yields 4,000 or so clones, 75% to 85% seen once. Time point reported: neoterminal ileum biopsy at postoperative endoscopy, about 6 months after surgery. The sample comprised ileal tissue. Receptors originate from an adult with Crohn's disease.

The rearrangement joins TRBV30 to TRBJ1-4; D is perhaps TRBD1 (5 bases). From germline, CDR1 is GTSNPN and CDR2 SVGIG (reference sequence). Trimming took 3 bases from V and 1 from J, leaving 9 bases between them. The length of the CDR3 is 14 residues. The CDR3 DNA reads as TGTGCCTGGAGAATCGGGGGAACTAATGAAAAACTGTTTTTT. It encodes CAWRIGGTNEKLFF. Supplemented by reference TRBV30 and TRBJ1-4, the full variable domain reads SQTIHQWPATLVQPVGSPLSLECTVEGTSNPNLYWYRQAAGRGLQLLFYSVGIGQISSEVPQNLSASRPQDRQFILSSKKLLLSDSGFYLCAWRIGGTNEKLFFGSGTQLSVL.

The V and J genes are TRBV6-5 and TRBJ1-1; D remains unclear. Trimming took off 7 bases at V and 1 base at J, with 13 bases between the two ends. Germline CDR1 is MNHEY and CDR2 is SVGAGI. The CDR3 is 14 residues long. The chain's CDR3 is CASMPEGGNTEAFF. DNA of the CDR3: TGTGCCAGCATGCCGGAGGGAGGGAACACTGAAGCTTTCTTT.

The rearrangement links TRBV6-4 to TRBJ2-4; D may be TRBD2 (5 bases). Germline CDR1 MRHNA, CDR2 SNTAGT. CDR3 length: 17 amino acids. V was trimmed by 4 bases and J by 0 bases, leaving 16 bases between them. CDR3 coding DNA: TGTGCCAGCAGTGGGTGGGGAGAGGGAAGAGCCAAAAACATTCAGTACTTC. Residues: CASSGWGEGRAKNIQYF.

This clone was seen once. The chain links TRBV2 to TRBJ1-6; unclear D gene. The CDR3 contains 15 residues. The V and J ends lost 4 bases and 3 bases respectively, with 10 bases between them. Germline V gene sequence: CDR1 SNHLY, CDR2 FYNNEI. CDR3 protein: CASSVLGGYNSPLHF. The CDR3 nucleotides read TGTGCCAGCAGTGTGCTCGGTGGCTATAATTCACCCCTCCACTTT.

A note on this clone: Other DNA sequences of this sample code for an identical CDR3. V is TRBV15 and J is TRBJ1-1; D is ambiguous. The length of the CDR3 is 13 residues. Germline CDR1 is LNHNV and CDR2 is YYDKDF (reference sequence). Trimming left V 3 bases short and J 1 base short, with 6 bases between. The CDR3 nucleotides read TGTGCCACCAGCAGGAGAGGGAACACTGAAGCTTTCTTT. Translating it yields CATSRRGNTEAFF.

The chain uses TRBV19 and TRBJ1-2, with D uncertain. The germline V gene has CDR1 LNHDA and CDR2 SQIVND (reference sequence). The CDR3 sequence is 12 residues long. Trimming pared 2 bases from V and 1 base from J, leaving 2 bases between. The CDR3 sequence: CASSIHNYGYTF. The CDR3 region has the DNA TGTGCCAGTAGTATACATAACTATGGCTACACCTTC.

This rearrangement joins TRBV30 to TRBJ1-6; D gene ambiguous. Trimming took 0 bases from V and 4 from J, leaving 7 bases between them. Germline lookup yields CDR1 GTSNPN and CDR2 SVGIG (reference sequence). CDR3 length equals 14 residues. CDR3 nucleotide sequence: TGTGCCTGGAGTGTACAGAGTTATAATTCACCCCTCCACTTT. Amino acid sequence: CAWSVQSYNSPLHF.

This clone was picked up a small number of times. The J gene is TRBJ1-4, the V gene TRBV4-2, with 10 bases lining up with TRBD1. V lost 5 bases, J lost 8 bases, and 5 bases stayed unmatched. CDR1 LGHNA and CDR2 YNFKEQ come from the germline V gene. The CDR3 contains 14 residues. CDR3 amino acids: CASSEDRGTEKLFF. The CDR3, as DNA: TGTGCCAGCAGCGAGGACAGGGGGACCGAAAAACTGTTTTTT.

The chain joins TRBV7-2 to TRBJ2-5; D is possibly TRBD1 (6 bases). The CDR3 totals 15 residues. V was pared by 4 bases and J by 4 bases, with 16 bases between. Germline V gene lookup returns CDR1 SGHTA and CDR2 FQGNSA. As DNA, the CDR3 is TGTGCCAGCAGCTCGAGGCCAGGGGCGCGAGAGACCCAGTACTTC. The encoded protein is CASSSRPGARETQYF.

This sequence joins TRBV14 and TRBJ1-6; 10 bases map to TRBD1. Trimming took 4 bases from V and 0 from J; bases not matched to a gene: 6. The CDR3 loop spans 18 amino acids. Per germline, CDR1 SGHDN and CDR2 FVKESK. CDR3 DNA sequence: TGTGCCAGCAGCCCAGGGACAGGGGCCTACTCCTATAATTCACCCCTCCACTTT. It is translated as CASSPGTGAYSYNSPLHF.

The chain has TRBV2 and TRBJ2-7; 9 positions match TRBD1. The CDR3 extends over 18 amino acids. From germline, CDR1 is SNHLY and CDR2 FYNNEI. V shed 2 bases and J 4 bases; nucleotides not matched to a gene: 15. This chain's CDR3 is CASSEFRARRDRAYEQYF. In DNA, the CDR3 is TGTGCCAGCAGTGAATTTAGGGCCCGACGGGACAGGGCGTACGAGCAGTACTTC.

The chain couples TRBV6-1 to TRBJ2-7; no clear D. The germline V and J ends were trimmed by 6 bases and 4 bases, with 7 bases remaining between them. The CDR3 length is 11 residues. Germline V gene lookup returns CDR1 MNHNS and CDR2 SASEGT. As DNA, the CDR3 is TGTGCCAGCAGCAACTTATACGAGCAGTACTTC. This encodes CASSNLYEQYF.

The rearrangement links TRBV7-9 to TRBJ2-5, with D hard to call. CDR1 SEHNR and CDR2 FQNEAQ come from the germline V gene (reference sequence). This CDR3 comprises 11 residues. Trimming pared 5 bases from V and 4 bases from J, leaving 5 bases between. CDR3 bases: TGTGCCAGCAGCCGCGGAGAGACCCAGTACTTC. Translated: CASSRGETQYF.

J is TRBJ1-5 and V is TRBV7-2; 7 bases align to TRBD1. Germline CDR1 SGHTA, CDR2 FQGNSA. The CDR3 runs 13 residues. Unmatched junction bases numbered 2, after V lost 5 bases and J lost 4 bases. As DNA, the CDR3 is TGTGCCAGCAGCATCAGGGGGAATCAGCCCCAGCATTTT. Amino acids: CASSIRGNQPQHF.

This sequence joins TRBV4-3 and TRBJ2-1; tentative D call: TRBD1 (5 bases). The CDR3 is 14 amino acids. The V and J ends lost 0 bases and 9 bases respectively, with 12 bases between them. Germline V CDR1 and CDR2: LGHNA, YSLEER. CDR3 bases: TGCGCCAGCAGCCAAGATCCCCGGACACGTGAGCAGTTCTTC. Translated: CASSQDPRTREQFF.

The V gene is TRBV2, the J gene TRBJ2-5; D is possibly TRBD2 (6 bases). CDR1 is SNHLY and CDR2 is FYNNEI in the germline V gene. V was pared by 2 bases and J by 6 bases, with 13 bases between. The CDR3 consists of 14 residues. CDR3: CASSELGRGQTQYF. CDR3 bases: TGTGCCAGCAGTGAATTGGGGCGGGGCCAGACCCAGTACTTC.

The chain combines TRBV5-1 with TRBJ1-3; tentative D call: TRBD1 (5 bases). Germline-derived CDR1 and CDR2 are SGHRS and YFSETQ. Trimming stripped 3 bases from V and 1 base from J, with 14 bases between. The CDR3 sequence is 16 residues long. The CDR3 is CASSSSGTSSGNTIYF. In nucleotides, the CDR3 is TGCGCCAGCAGCTCGTCGGGGACTTCTTCTGGAAACACCATATATTTT.

This rearrangement joins TRBV2 to TRBJ2-3, with 8 bases matching TRBD2. Trimming cost V 6 bases and J 6 bases; bases outside gene matches: 8. The germline gives CDR1 SNHLY, CDR2 FYNNEI. This CDR3 is built from 14 residues. CDR3 DNA: TGTGCCAGCAGATACGGGGGGGCCAGGGATACGCAGTATTTT. Translated, it gives CASRYGGARDTQYF. Full variable domain (missing parts from reference TRBV2 and TRBJ2-3): EPEVTQTPSHQVTQMGQEVILRCVPISNHLYFYWYRQILGQKVEFLVSFYNNEISEKSEIFDDQFSVERPDGSNFTLKIRSTKLEDSAMYFCASRYGGARDTQYFGPGTRLTVL.

This sequence joins TRBV29-1 and TRBJ1-2; TRBD1 matches at 7 bases. Germline trimming cut 6 bases from V and 8 bases from J; bases unmatched to any gene: 9. The germline V gene has CDR1 SQVTM and CDR2 ANQGSEA. The CDR3 runs 12 residues. The CDR3 nucleotides read TGCAGCGTCGAAACAGGGGCGCGGGGCTACACCTTC. Its protein product is CSVETGARGYTF.

The chain links TRBV11-2 to TRBJ2-2; TRBD2 matches at 8 bases. The CDR3 length is 14 residues. The V gene end was trimmed by 9 bases and the J gene end by 5 bases; junction bases not matched to a gene: 8. CDR1 is SGHAT, CDR2 FQNNGV, per germline. The DNA of the CDR3 is TGTGCCAGTCAGGGCACGGGGGGGACCGGGGAGCTGTTTTTT. Protein product: CASQGTGGTGELFF.

By its share, this clone is large. The chain carries TRBV2 and TRBJ1-1; D is unclear. Germline assignment: CDR1 SNHLY and CDR2 FYNNEI. V lost 4 bases to trimming and J lost 7 bases, with 7 bases between them. The CDR3 has 11 amino acids. Here the CDR3 DNA reads TGTGCCAGCAGTGGAGCTTATGAAGCTTTCTTT. This codes for CASSGAYEAFF.

The rearrangement links TRBV4-1 to TRBJ1-1, with no clear D. CDR1 is MGHRA and CDR2 is YSYEKL in the germline V gene. Trimming pared 0 bases from V and 3 bases from J, leaving 11 bases between. The length of the CDR3 is 15 residues. CDR3 region: CASSQEYGEYTEAFF. The DNA for the CDR3 is TGCGCCAGCAGCCAAGAATATGGAGAATACACTGAAGCTTTCTTT.

This clone was observed a few times. The rearrangement links TRBV19 to TRBJ1-2; D uncertain. The V end lost 4 bases, the J end lost 0 bases, and 15 bases lay between the germline ends. The CDR3 length is 16 residues. From germline, CDR1 is LNHDA and CDR2 SQIVND (reference sequence). CDR3 in DNA: TGTGCCAGTAGTAACCCGCGCCGGGTTGCTAACTATGGCTACACCTTC. Translation gives CASSNPRRVANYGYTF.

The chain is built from TRBV9 and TRBJ2-3, with 10 bases that match TRBD1. The length of the CDR3 is 17 residues. Germline values: CDR1 SGDLS, CDR2 YYNGEE. V trimming: 4 bases; J trimming: 3 bases; junction bases outside the gene matches: 11. The CDR3 sequence: CASSLFPPGQGTDTQYF. CDR3 nucleotides: TGTGCCAGCAGCCTATTCCCACCGGGACAGGGGACAGATACGCAGTATTTT.

The chain is built from TRBV29-1 and TRBJ2-1, with 7 bases fitting TRBD1. The CDR3 is 14 amino acids. With 6 bases clipped from V and 3 bases from J, the junction kept 8 bases outside the gene matches. CDR1 is SQVTM, CDR2 ANQGSEA, per germline. The CDR3 nucleotides read TGCAGCGTAGAACCGGGACAGCACTACAATGAGCAGTTCTTC. Its protein product is CSVEPGQHYNEQFF.

The gene calls are TRBV4-2 and TRBJ2-5; possible D gene TRBD2, 6 bases. Trimming left V 0 bases short and J 5 bases short, with 22 bases between. This CDR3 has 18 amino acids. CDR1 and CDR2 (germline): LGHNA, YNFKEQ. The DNA for the CDR3 is TGTGCCAGCAGCCAAGATTGGGACTCCCCCGGGGACCGGGAGACCCAGTACTTC. Protein sequence: CASSQDWDSPGDRETQYF.

The V gene is TRBV7-3, the J gene TRBJ2-2, with D perhaps matching TRBD1 (7 bases). The length of the CDR3 is 16 residues. The V gene's germline CDR1 is SGHTA and CDR2 FQGTGA. V lost 2 bases and J 1 base, leaving 11 bases between the germline ends. The DNA for the CDR3 is TGTGCCAGCAGCTTACGGGGGACAGTGAACACCGGGGAGCTGTTTTTT. Its translation is CASSLRGTVNTGELFF.

The V and J genes are TRBV30 and TRBJ1-1, with D unresolved. Germline V lookup: CDR1 GTSNPN, CDR2 SVGIG (reference sequence). The V and J ends lost 4 bases and 4 bases respectively, with 19 bases between them. The CDR3 is made up of 15 amino acids. The CDR3 DNA reads as TGTGCCTGGACGGCAATGGGTAGGAGCCGCACTGAAGCTTTCTTT. This translates into CAWTAMGRSRTEAFF.

The sample holds a few counts of this clone. The chain links TRBV30 to TRBJ1-4; possible D gene TRBD1, 5 bases. The germline V and J ends were trimmed by 5 bases and 13 bases, with 11 bases remaining between them. CDR3 length: 10 amino acids. Germline V gene sequence: CDR1 GTSNPN, CDR2 SVGIG (reference sequence). CDR3 DNA: TGTGCCTGGGACAGAGGCGCACTGTTTTTT. Encoded protein: CAWDRGALFF.